These 28 T cell receptor beta chains originate from one sample sequenced in a study of blood T cell repertoires in COVID-19. Measured with immunoSEQ multiplex PCR; TCRdb has only the in-frame clones, and not every one. Found here are roughly 150,000 clones, approximately 90% of them singletons; the top ten hold roughly 30%. Sequenced input: peripheral blood. The origin of the receptors is a human donor in a cohort sampled during active COVID-19.

This clone has only one observation. V usage is TRBV5-1 and J usage is TRBJ1-4, with 9 bases that match TRBD1. CDR1 SGHRS and CDR2 YFSETQ come from the germline V gene. The V segment lost 3 bases and the J segment 4 bases; nucleotides outside the gene matches: 4. This CDR3 region has 15 residues. CDR3 bases: TGCGCCAGCAGCTCCGGACAGGGGATTAATGAAAAACTGTTTTTT. Translated, it gives CASSSGQGINEKLFF.

The V call is TRBV4-1, the J call TRBJ1-1; D not resolved. Germline V lookup: CDR1 MGHRA, CDR2 YSYEKL. The CDR3 totals 16 residues. V was pared by 0 bases and J by 0 bases, with 11 bases between. CDR3 DNA sequence: TGCGCCAGCAGCCAAGAAAACAGTTTCATGAACACTGAAGCTTTCTTT. Its protein product is CASSQENSFMNTEAFF.

The V and J genes are TRBV2 and TRBJ2-1; 7 bases fit TRBD1. Germline CDR1 SNHLY, CDR2 FYNNEI. V dropped 3 bases and J dropped 7; count of bases not matched to a gene: 3. The CDR3 spans 13 residues. The CDR3 protein is CASSEGQLNEQFF. CDR3 in DNA: TGTGCCAGCAGTGAGGGACAGCTAAATGAGCAGTTCTTC.

The chain couples TRBV4-1 to TRBJ2-7; D is possibly TRBD1 (6 bases). V lost 3 bases and J 0 bases, leaving 12 bases between the germline ends. CDR1 is MGHRA, CDR2 YSYEKL, per germline. The CDR3 spans 15 residues. CDR3 in DNA: TGCGCCAGCAGCCATTTGACAGGTCGCTCCTACGAGCAGTACTTC. Translating gives CASSHLTGRSYEQYF.

This rearrangement joins TRBV6-5 to TRBJ2-6, with D hard to call. Germline CDR1 is MNHEY and CDR2 is SVGAGI. The CDR3 runs 15 residues. Trimming removed 7 bases from V and 3 bases from J, with 13 bases in between. CDR3 sequence reads: CASTLVHGGANVLTF. The DNA of the CDR3 is TGTGCCAGCACCCTAGTACATGGTGGGGCCAACGTCCTGACTTTC.

The chain links TRBV9 to TRBJ1-1; TRBD1 is a possible D gene (5 bases). The ends were cut back, 0 bases at V and 6 bases at J, with 12 bases in the middle. The CDR3 contains 14 residues. Germline CDR1 and CDR2: SGDLS and YYNGEE. This chain's CDR3 is CASSVAQGSAEAFF. The CDR3 DNA follows: TGTGCCAGCAGCGTAGCTCAGGGCTCGGCTGAAGCTTTCTTT.

The rearrangement joins TRBV6-5 to TRBJ1-2, with D unresolved. Germline CDR1 and CDR2: MNHEY and SVGAGI. The CDR3 is 13 amino acids. Trimming removed 6 bases at V and 3 bases at J, with 11 bases between. Here the CDR3 DNA reads TGTGCCAGCAGGTCGACCGGGGACTATGGCTACACCTTC. Protein product: CASRSTGDYGYTF.

The rearrangement joins TRBV4-1 to TRBJ1-2, with D possibly being TRBD1 (5 bases). V was cut by 0 bases and J by 8 bases, with 25 bases left in between. Germline lookup yields CDR1 MGHRA and CDR2 YSYEKL. This CDR3 comprises 18 residues. The CDR3 protein is CASSQDPPRQYLMGGYTF. The CDR3 DNA follows: TGCGCCAGCAGCCAAGATCCCCCTCGACAGTACCTCATGGGGGGCTACACCTTC.

In this sample, this clone turned up once. The chain recombines TRBV5-4 with TRBJ1-3; a weak D match, TRBD1 (6 bases). V gave up 5 bases and J gave up 8 bases, with 14 bases separating them. This CDR3 comprises 13 residues. Germline CDR1 reads SGHNT; CDR2 reads YYREEE (reference sequence). CDR3 in amino acids: CASSLQGFDTIYF. The CDR3, as DNA: TGTGCCAGCAGTCTTCAGGGGTTCGACACCATATATTTT. Filled out from reference TRBV5-4 and TRBJ1-3, the complete variable domain reads ETGVTQSPTHLIKTRGQQVTLRCSSQSGHNTVSWYQQALGQGPQFIFQYYREEENGRGNFPPRFSGLQFPNYSSELNVNALELDDSALYLCASSLQGFDTIYFGEGSWLTVV.

The chain carries TRBV7-8 and TRBJ1-2, with 12 bases fitting TRBD1. CDR1 and CDR2 (germline): SGHVS, FQNEAQ. The CDR3 has 18 amino acids. The trim removed 1 base at V and 7 bases at J, leaving 13 bases unmatched. The CDR3 spells CASSLGGVVGQGASGYTF. CDR3 DNA sequence: TGTGCCAGCAGCTTAGGAGGAGTCGTGGGACAGGGGGCGTCTGGCTACACCTTC.

The rearrangement joins TRBV4-1 to TRBJ2-3; D ambiguous. The germline V gene encodes CDR1 MGHRA and CDR2 YSYEKL. Trimming shortened V by 0 bases and J by 6 bases, and 10 bases separated the two germline ends. The CDR3 runs to 14 residues. The CDR3 DNA is TGCGCCAGCAGCCAAGATGGAAGCAGGGATACGCAGTATTTT. The encoded protein is CASSQDGSRDTQYF.

V and J are TRBV21-1 and TRBJ1-2; the D call TRBD1 from the table was never checked on the DNA. TRBV21-1 is an annotated pseudogene. The CDR3 is 15 amino acids. The DNA of the CDR3 is TGTGCCAGCAGCAAAGTTCAGGGCAGGGGGCTCGGCTACACCTTC. Amino acids: CASSKVQGRGLGYTF.

This clone was seen a few times. This sequence joins TRBV7-9 and TRBJ1-5, with 8 bases aligning to TRBD1. Germline CDR1 is SEHNR and CDR2 is FQNEAQ (reference sequence). Unmatched junction bases numbered 3, after V lost 1 base and J lost 4 bases. The CDR3 consists of 15 residues. The CDR3 nucleotides read TGTGCCAGCAGCTTAGGGACAGGGAAGAATCAGCCCCAGCATTTT. Translation gives CASSLGTGKNQPQHF.

The chain couples TRBV6-5 to TRBJ1-4, with 7 bases aligning to TRBD1. Germline CDR1 reads MNHEY; CDR2 reads SVGAGI. This CDR3 has 15 amino acids. Losses at the gene ends were 0 bases for V and 5 bases for J; bases not matched to a gene: 3. CDR3 in amino acids: CASSYSTGRNEKLFF. Here the CDR3 DNA reads TGTGCCAGCAGTTACTCGACAGGGAGGAATGAAAAACTGTTTTTT.

The chain uses TRBV5-1 and TRBJ2-2; D is undetermined. Germline CDR1 and CDR2: SGHRS and YFSETQ. V lost 0 bases and J 4 bases, leaving 4 bases between the germline ends. The CDR3 runs 13 residues. The CDR3, as DNA: TGCGCCAGCAGCTTGGGCAGCACCGGGGAGCTGTTTTTT. Translated: CASSLGSTGELFF.

In this sample, this clone turned up once. The chain combines TRBV9 with TRBJ2-2, with a tentative D call TRBD1 (6 bases). Germline V gene sequence: CDR1 SGDLS, CDR2 YYNGEE. V shed 3 bases and J shed 7 bases, with 10 bases lying between them. The CDR3 spans 13 residues. The CDR3 here is CASSAGDGGELFF. The CDR3 DNA is TGTGCCAGCAGCGCAGGGGACGGCGGGGAGCTGTTTTTT.

This chain links TRBV11-1 with TRBJ1-1, with D maybe TRBD1 (5 bases). Deletions cut 5 bases from V and 5 bases from J, with 9 bases between. Germline CDR1 SGHAT, CDR2 FQDESV (reference sequence). This CDR3 has 12 residues. CDR3 nucleotides: TGTGCCAGCAGCGACGGGGGAACTGAAGCTTTCTTT. Translation: CASSDGGTEAFF.

V is TRBV9 and J is TRBJ1-6; TRBD1 agrees at 7 bases. CDR1 SGDLS and CDR2 YYNGEE come from the germline V gene. Losses at the gene ends were 4 bases for V and 5 bases for J; bases not matched to a gene: 6. The CDR3 extends over 15 amino acids. CDR3 in DNA: TGTGCCAGCAGCTTCCGGGACAGAAATAATTCACCCCTCCACTTT. This sequence encodes CASSFRDRNNSPLHF.

The chain links TRBV6-6 to TRBJ2-7; 7 bases agree with TRBD1. V dropped 2 bases and J dropped 6; count of bases not matched to a gene: 7. The germline V gene has CDR1 MNHNY and CDR2 SVGAGI (reference sequence). CDR3 size: 14 residues. CDR3 bases: TGTGCCAGCAGTTACCAGGGACAGACGGGCGAGCAGTACTTC. Translating gives CASSYQGQTGEQYF.

The chain joins TRBV6-2 or TRBV6-3 to TRBJ1-2; no clear D gene. Germline V gene sequence: CDR1 MNHEY, CDR2 SVGEGT. Trimming removed 2 bases at V and 4 bases at J, with 8 bases between. The CDR3 covers 13 residues. DNA for the CDR3: TGTGCCAGCAGTTACACGCGTGGCTATGGCTACACCTTC. Its translation is CASSYTRGYGYTF.

V and J are TRBV7-2 and TRBJ2-7; weak D call: TRBD1 (5 bases). The CDR3 consists of 12 residues. Germline loops: CDR1 SGHTA, CDR2 FQGNSA. Trimming removed 4 bases at V and 5 bases at J, with 9 bases between. The CDR3, as DNA: TGTGCCAGCAGCTCAGGGTGGAACGAGCAGTACTTC. Residues: CASSSGWNEQYF.

This clone was observed a few times. The rearrangement joins TRBV7-8 to TRBJ2-7; 9 positions match TRBD2. Trimming at V came to 5 bases and at J to 2 bases, leaving 7 bases not matched to a gene. CDR1 is SGHVS, CDR2 FQNEAQ, per germline. The CDR3 has 15 amino acids. DNA for the CDR3: TGTGCCAGCAGCGACCGAGCGGGGGGCCCCTACGAGCAGTACTTC. This encodes CASSDRAGGPYEQYF. The full variable domain, its missing parts supplied by reference TRBV7-8 and TRBJ2-7, is GAGVSQSPRYKVAKRGQDVALRCDPISGHVSLFWYQQALGQGPEFLTYFQNEAQLDKSGLPSDRFFAERPEGSVSTLKIQRTQQEDSAVYLCASSDRAGGPYEQYFGPGTRLTVT.

The sample holds one count of this clone. This sequence joins TRBV12-3 or TRBV12-4 and TRBJ2-1, with 8 bases identical to TRBD1. The CDR3 has 12 residues. J gave up 8 bases and V 6 bases, and 3 bases lay outside the gene matches. CDR3 protein: CASRDRADEQFF. CDR3 bases: TGTGCCAGCAGGGACAGGGCTGATGAGCAGTTCTTC.

The chain's CDR3 is CATSDWDTNTGELFF. CDR3 bases: TGTGCCACCAGTGATTGGGACACGAACACCGGGGAGCTGTTTTTT. The V and J genes are TRBV24-1 and TRBJ2-2, with a tentative D call TRBD1 (6 bases). CDR1 and CDR2 from the germline V gene are KGHDR and SFDVKD. The CDR3 sequence is 15 residues long. Trimming shortened V by 2 bases and J by 0 bases, and 6 bases separated the two germline ends.

This clone was found once. The CDR3 reads CASSVAPRQETQYF. Here the CDR3 DNA reads TGTGCCAGCAGCGTAGCCCCGCGGCAAGAGACCCAGTACTTC. The J gene is TRBJ2-5, the V gene TRBV9; no definite D call. Trimming removed 0 bases from V and 2 bases from J, with 8 bases in between. The CDR3 totals 14 residues. Germline V gene sequence: CDR1 SGDLS, CDR2 YYNGEE.

This chain links TRBV9 with TRBJ2-5; 9 bases match TRBD2. Germline V lookup: CDR1 SGDLS, CDR2 YYNGEE. This CDR3 has 16 residues. With 0 bases clipped from V and 3 bases from J, the junction kept 6 bases outside the gene matches. CDR3 in amino acids: CASSVEPRTSEETQYF. As DNA, the CDR3 is TGTGCCAGCAGCGTAGAGCCCCGGACTAGCGAAGAGACCCAGTACTTC.

This chain uses TRBV7-2 with TRBJ1-4; 7 bases are shared with TRBD1. Looked up from germline, CDR1 is SGHTA and CDR2 is FQGNSA. Germline trimming cut 0 bases from V and 10 bases from J; bases unmatched to any gene: 8. The CDR3 has 15 amino acids. The CDR3, as DNA: TGTGCCAGCAGCTTAGCCCAAGGGGGCTCTCGAAAACTGTTTTTT. Translating it yields CASSLAQGGSRKLFF.

V usage is TRBV5-5 and J usage is TRBJ2-7; D is possibly TRBD1 (7 bases). The V gene lost 0 bases and the J gene lost 7 bases, with 17 bases spanning the gap. CDR1 and CDR2 (germline): SGHKS, YYEKEE (reference sequence). The CDR3 covers 15 residues. CDR3 in amino acids: CASSLARGAFGEQYF. The CDR3 nucleotides are TGTGCCAGCAGCTTGGCCAGGGGGGCTTTTGGGGAGCAGTACTTC.